The next 7 T cell receptor beta chains were all read from a single sample in a study of blood T cell repertoires in COVID-19. Clones were sequenced by immunoSEQ multiplex PCR, and TCRdb holds only the in-frame ones, with some missing. Among approximately 45,000 clones listed, around nine tenths were seen once. The sequenced material came from peripheral blood. The receptor set was obtained from a man between 65 and 85 years old with acute or convalescent COVID-19.

The V and J genes are TRBV14 and TRBJ2-1; 8 bases are shared with TRBD2. V was pared by 4 bases and J by 5 bases, with 10 bases of the junction left unmatched. Germline-derived CDR1 and CDR2 are SGHDN and FVKESK. This CDR3 is 16 amino acids long. The CDR3 protein is CASSPSSSGYNNEQFF. CDR3 DNA sequence: TGTGCCAGCAGCCCCTCGTCTAGCGGGTATAACAATGAGCAGTTCTTC.

V gene TRBV7-2 combines with J gene TRBJ2-7, with 11 bases fitting TRBD1. There are 16 residues in the CDR3. V gave up 1 base and J gave up 3 bases; unmatched junction bases: 5. The germline V gene has CDR1 SGHTA and CDR2 FQGNSA. CDR3 protein: CASSLEAGQGVYEQYF. The CDR3 nucleotides are TGTGCCAGCAGCTTAGAAGCGGGACAGGGGGTCTACGAGCAGTACTTC.

This clone appeared a single time. This chain connects TRBV6-2 or TRBV6-3 to TRBJ2-5; TRBD1 might be the D (6 bases). The CDR3 has 14 amino acids. Germline V gene lookup returns CDR1 MNHEY and CDR2 SVGEGT. V shed 2 bases and J shed 3 bases, with 10 bases lying between them. CDR3 loop: CASSYTTGKETQYF. CDR3 nucleotide sequence: TGTGCCAGCAGTTACACCACAGGGAAAGAGACCCAGTACTTC.

The chain employs TRBV2 and TRBJ2-5; 9 bases are a match to TRBD2. The CDR3 has 15 amino acids. Germline V CDR1 and CDR2: SNHLY, FYNNEI. J gave up 5 bases and V 3 bases, and 7 bases lay outside the gene matches. CDR3 DNA: TGTGCCAGCAGTGAGGGGCGGGGGGGCTTTGAGACCCAGTACTTC. This encodes CASSEGRGGFETQYF.

This chain uses TRBV4-1 with TRBJ1-5, with TRBD1 matching 8 bases. This CDR3 is built from 15 residues. V dropped 2 bases and J dropped 7; count of bases not matched to a gene: 7. Germline V gene sequence: CDR1 MGHRA, CDR2 YSYEKL. CDR3 residues: CASSQLNRQGQPQHF. CDR3 nucleotide sequence: TGCGCCAGCAGCCAACTCAATCGACAGGGGCAGCCCCAGCATTTT.

V gene TRBV5-4 combines with J gene TRBJ2-3, with D unresolved. Trimming took 2 bases from V and 5 from J, leaving 9 bases between them. This CDR3 is 13 amino acids long. Germline CDR1 SGHNT, CDR2 YYREEE (reference sequence). The CDR3 loop reads CASSFRQGDTQYF. The CDR3 DNA reads as TGTGCCAGCAGCTTCCGACAAGGAGATACGCAGTATTTT. Together with reference TRBV5-4 and TRBJ2-3, the CDR3 gives the full variable domain: ETGVTQSPTHLIKTRGQQVTLRCSSQSGHNTVSWYQQALGQGPQFIFQYYREEENGRGNFPPRFSGLQFPNYSSELNVNALELDDSALYLCASSFRQGDTQYFGPGTRLTVL.

The chain is built from TRBV14 and TRBJ2-7, with a possible D match to TRBD2 (5 bases). The germline V gene has CDR1 SGHDN and CDR2 FVKESK. Deletions cut 0 bases from V and 2 bases from J, with 14 bases between. This CDR3 has 16 residues. The CDR3 protein is CASSQDTLLGAYEQYF. CDR3 nucleotides: TGTGCCAGCAGCCAAGATACCCTATTGGGAGCCTACGAGCAGTACTTC.